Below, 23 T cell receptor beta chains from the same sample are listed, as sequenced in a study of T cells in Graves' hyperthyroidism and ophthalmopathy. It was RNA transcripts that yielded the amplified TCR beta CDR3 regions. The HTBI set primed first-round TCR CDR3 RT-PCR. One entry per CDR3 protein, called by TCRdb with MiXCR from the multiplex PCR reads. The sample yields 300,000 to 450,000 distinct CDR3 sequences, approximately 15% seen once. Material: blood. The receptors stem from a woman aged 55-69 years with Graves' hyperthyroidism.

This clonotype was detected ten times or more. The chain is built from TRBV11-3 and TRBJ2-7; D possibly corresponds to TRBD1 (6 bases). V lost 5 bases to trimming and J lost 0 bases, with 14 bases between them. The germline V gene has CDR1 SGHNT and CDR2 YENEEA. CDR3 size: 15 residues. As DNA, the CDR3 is TGTGCCAGCAGCGCCACAGGGACCAGCTCCTACGAGCAGTACTTC. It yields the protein CASSATGTSSYEQYF.

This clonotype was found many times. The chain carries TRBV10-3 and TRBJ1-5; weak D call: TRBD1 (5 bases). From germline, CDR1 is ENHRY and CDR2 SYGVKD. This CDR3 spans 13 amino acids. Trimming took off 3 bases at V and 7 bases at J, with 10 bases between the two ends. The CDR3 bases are TGTGCCATCAGTGAAGGAAGGGGCCAGCCCCAGCATTTT. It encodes CAISEGRGQPQHF.

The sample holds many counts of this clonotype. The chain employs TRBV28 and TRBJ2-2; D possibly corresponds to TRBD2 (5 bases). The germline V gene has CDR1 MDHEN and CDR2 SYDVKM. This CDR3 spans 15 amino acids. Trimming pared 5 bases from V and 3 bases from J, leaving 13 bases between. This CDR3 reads CASSLSPGDTGELFF. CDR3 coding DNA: TGTGCCAGCAGTCTCTCCCCCGGGGACACCGGGGAGCTGTTTTTT.

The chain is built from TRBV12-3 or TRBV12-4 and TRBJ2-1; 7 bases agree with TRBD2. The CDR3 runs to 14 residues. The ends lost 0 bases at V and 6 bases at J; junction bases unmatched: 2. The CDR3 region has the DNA TGTGCCAGCAGTTTAGCTTGGGGGGGCAATGAGCAGTTCTTC. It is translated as CASSLAWGGNEQFF.

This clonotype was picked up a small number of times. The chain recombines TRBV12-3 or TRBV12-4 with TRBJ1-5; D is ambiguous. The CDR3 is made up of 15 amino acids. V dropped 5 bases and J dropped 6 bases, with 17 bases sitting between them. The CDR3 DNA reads TGTGCCAGCAGTGACCGGGTTATGGCGGGTCAGCCCCAGCATTTT. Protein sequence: CASSDRVMAGQPQHF.

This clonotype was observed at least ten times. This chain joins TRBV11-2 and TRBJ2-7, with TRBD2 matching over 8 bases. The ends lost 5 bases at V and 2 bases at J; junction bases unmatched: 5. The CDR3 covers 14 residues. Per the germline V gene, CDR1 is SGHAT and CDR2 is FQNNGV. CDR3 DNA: TGTGCCAGCAGCACAAGCGGGGGAGCCTACGAGCAGTACTTC. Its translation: CASSTSGGAYEQYF.

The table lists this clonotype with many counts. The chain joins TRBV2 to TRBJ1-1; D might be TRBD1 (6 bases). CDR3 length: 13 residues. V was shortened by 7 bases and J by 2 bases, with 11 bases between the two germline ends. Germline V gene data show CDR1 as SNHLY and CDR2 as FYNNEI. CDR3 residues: CASTGQFNTEAFF. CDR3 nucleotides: TGTGCCAGCACCGGACAGTTCAACACTGAAGCTTTCTTT.

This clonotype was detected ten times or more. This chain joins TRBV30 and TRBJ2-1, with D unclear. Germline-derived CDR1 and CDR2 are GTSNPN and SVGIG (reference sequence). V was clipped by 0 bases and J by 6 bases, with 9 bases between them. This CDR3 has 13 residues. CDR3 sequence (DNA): TGTGCCTGGAGTGTGGCGGATCCCAATGAGCAGTTCTTC. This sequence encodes CAWSVADPNEQFF. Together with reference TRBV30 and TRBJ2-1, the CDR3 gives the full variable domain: SQTIHQWPATLVQPVGSPLSLECTVEGTSNPNLYWYRQAAGRGLQLLFYSVGIGQISSEVPQNLSASRPQDRQFILSSKKLLLSDSGFYLCAWSVADPNEQFFGPGTRLTVL.

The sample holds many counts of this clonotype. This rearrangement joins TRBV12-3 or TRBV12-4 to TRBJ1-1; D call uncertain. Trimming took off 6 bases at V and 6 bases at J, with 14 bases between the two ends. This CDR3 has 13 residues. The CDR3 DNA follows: TGTGCCAGCAGCCCCAGAGAGGTAGCTGAAGCTTTCTTT. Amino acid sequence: CASSPREVAEAFF.

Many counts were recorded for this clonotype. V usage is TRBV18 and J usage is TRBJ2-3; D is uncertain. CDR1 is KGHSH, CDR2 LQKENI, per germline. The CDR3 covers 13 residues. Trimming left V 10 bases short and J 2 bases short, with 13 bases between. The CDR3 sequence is CATDGRTTDTQYF. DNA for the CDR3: TGTGCCACCGACGGACGGACCACAGATACGCAGTATTTT.

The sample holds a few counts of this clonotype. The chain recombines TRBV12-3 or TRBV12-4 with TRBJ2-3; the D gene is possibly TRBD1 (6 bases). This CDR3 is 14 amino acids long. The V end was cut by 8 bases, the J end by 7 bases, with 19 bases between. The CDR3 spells CASGLGQLINTQYF. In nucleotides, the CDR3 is TGTGCCAGCGGCCTCGGACAGCTAATTAATACGCAGTATTTT.

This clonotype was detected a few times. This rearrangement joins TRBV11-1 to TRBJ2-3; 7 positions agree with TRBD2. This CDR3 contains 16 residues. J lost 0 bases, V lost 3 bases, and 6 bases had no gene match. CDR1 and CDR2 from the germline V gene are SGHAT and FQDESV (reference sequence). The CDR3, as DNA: TGTGCCAGCAGCTTTCGTCTAGCGGCTAGCACAGATACGCAGTATTTT. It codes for CASSFRLAASTDTQYF.

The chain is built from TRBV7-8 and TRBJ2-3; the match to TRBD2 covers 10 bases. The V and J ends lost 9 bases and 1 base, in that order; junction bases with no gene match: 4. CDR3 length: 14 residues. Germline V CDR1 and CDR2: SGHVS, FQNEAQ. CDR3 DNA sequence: TGTGCCAGTAAGCGGGAGGGCCGCACAGATACGCAGTATTTT. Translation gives CASKREGRTDTQYF.

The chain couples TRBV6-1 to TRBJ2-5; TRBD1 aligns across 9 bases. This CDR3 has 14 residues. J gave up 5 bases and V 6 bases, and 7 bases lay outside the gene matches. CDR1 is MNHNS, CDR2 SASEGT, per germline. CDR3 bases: TGTGCCAGCAGGATGGGACAGGGAGGCGAGACCCAGTACTTC. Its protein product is CASRMGQGGETQYF.

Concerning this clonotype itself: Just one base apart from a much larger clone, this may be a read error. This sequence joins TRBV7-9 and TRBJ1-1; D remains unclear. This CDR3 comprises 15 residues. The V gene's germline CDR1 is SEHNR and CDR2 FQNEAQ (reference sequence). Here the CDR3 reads CASSFWGDKNTEASF. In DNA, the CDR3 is TGTGCCAGCAGCTTCTGGGGAGACAAGAACACTGAAGCTTCCTTT.

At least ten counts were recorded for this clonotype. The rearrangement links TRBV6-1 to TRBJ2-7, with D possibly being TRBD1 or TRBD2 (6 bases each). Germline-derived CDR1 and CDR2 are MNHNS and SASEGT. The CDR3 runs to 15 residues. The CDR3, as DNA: TGTGCTTCGGGACTCCGGGACACTTCCTCCTACGAGCAGTACTTC. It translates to CASGLRDTSSYEQYF.

The CDR3 region is CASGPGGLAMYEQYF. Here the CDR3 DNA reads TGTGCCAGCGGCCCAGGGGGACTAGCGATGTACGAGCAGTACTTC. The chain is built from TRBV6-5 and TRBJ2-7; 10 nucleotides match TRBD2. After removal of 8 bases from V and 4 bases from J, the junction contained 11 bases not matched to a gene. The germline V gene has CDR1 MNHEY and CDR2 SVGAGI. The CDR3 is 15 residues long.

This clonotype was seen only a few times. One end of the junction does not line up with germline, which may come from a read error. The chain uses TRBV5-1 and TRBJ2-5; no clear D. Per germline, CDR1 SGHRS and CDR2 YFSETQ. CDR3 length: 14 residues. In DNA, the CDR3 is TGCGCCAGCAACCGCGACCATAATCAAGGGACCCAGTACTTC. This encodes CASNRDHNQGTQYF. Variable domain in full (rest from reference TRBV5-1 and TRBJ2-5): KAGVTQTPRYLIKTRGQQVTLSCSPISGHRSVSWYQQTPGQGLQFLFEYFSETQRNKGNFPGRFSGRQFSNSRSEMNVSTLELGDSALYLCASNRDHNQGTQYFGPGTRLLVL.

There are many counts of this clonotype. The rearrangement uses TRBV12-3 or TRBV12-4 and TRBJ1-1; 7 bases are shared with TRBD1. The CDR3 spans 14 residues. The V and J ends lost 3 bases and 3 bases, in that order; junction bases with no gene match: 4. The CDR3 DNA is TGTGCCAGCAGTTTGCAGGGGGGGTACACTGAAGCTTTCTTT. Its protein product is CASSLQGGYTEAFF.

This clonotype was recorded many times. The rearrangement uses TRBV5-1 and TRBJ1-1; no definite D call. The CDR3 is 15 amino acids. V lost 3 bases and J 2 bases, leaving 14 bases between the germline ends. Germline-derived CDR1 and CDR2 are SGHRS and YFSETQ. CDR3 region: CASSSQSFTNTEAFF. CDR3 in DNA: TGCGCCAGCAGCTCCCAGAGTTTTACAAACACTGAAGCTTTCTTT.

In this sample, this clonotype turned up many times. Written as DNA, the CDR3 is TGTGCCAGCAGTTCAGGACAGATCGTCCAAGAGACCCAGTACTTC. Translation gives CASSSGQIVQETQYF. The chain is built from TRBV12-3 or TRBV12-4 and TRBJ2-5, with D possibly matching TRBD1 (6 bases). This CDR3 is 15 amino acids long. V was shortened by 4 bases and J by 1 base, with 13 bases between the two germline ends.

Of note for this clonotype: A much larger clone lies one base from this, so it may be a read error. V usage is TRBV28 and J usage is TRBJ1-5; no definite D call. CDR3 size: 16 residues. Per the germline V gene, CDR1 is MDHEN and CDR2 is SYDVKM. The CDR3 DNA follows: TGTGCCAGCAGTTCCCTATATGAAGGGAGGCGTCAGCTCCAGCATTTT. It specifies CASSSLYEGRRQLQHF. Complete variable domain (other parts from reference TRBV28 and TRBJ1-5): DVKVTQSSRYLVKRTGEKVFLECVQDMDHENMFWYRQDPGLGLRLIYFSYDVKMKEKGDIPEGYSVSREKKERFSLILESASTNQTSMYLCASSSLYEGRRQLQHFGDGTRLSIL.

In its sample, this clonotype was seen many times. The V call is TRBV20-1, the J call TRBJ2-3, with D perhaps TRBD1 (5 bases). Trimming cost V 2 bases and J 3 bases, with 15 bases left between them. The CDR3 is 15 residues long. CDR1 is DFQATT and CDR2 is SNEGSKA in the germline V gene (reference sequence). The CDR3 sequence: CSARPRNRGTDTQYF. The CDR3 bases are TGCAGTGCTAGACCCCGGAATAGGGGAACAGATACGCAGTATTTT.